The rows below give T cell receptor beta chains drawn from one sample of a study of response to subunit inactivated influenza vaccine. One entry per CDR3 protein, called by TCRdb with MiXCR from the RT-PCR reads. This table holds about 650,000 distinct CDR3 sequences, roughly 15% found once. Sample: PBMCs from blood, taken 14 to 15 days before vaccination. These receptors originate from a man aged 50-60 years who received an inactivated influenza vaccine. CDR3s include the opening cysteine and the closing phenylalanine or tryptophan. A D gene is named only where the DNA matches it firmly. Size values are once, few and many counts, or a class for expanded clones, and some rows have none.

j_call: TRBJ2-3; v_call: TRBV4-2; d_call: TRBD2; clone_size: few; cdr3_nt: TGTGCCAGCAGCCTAACTAGCGGGGGGGCCACAGATACGCAGTATTTT; cdr3_aa: CASSLTSGGATDTQYF
j_call: TRBJ2-7; v_call: TRBV12-3/TRBV12-4; d_call: TRBD2; clone_size: .; cdr3_nt: TGTGCCAGCAGTTATGGACTAGCGGCCGAGCAGTACTTC; cdr3_aa: CASSYGLAAEQYF
j_call: TRBJ2-3; v_call: TRBV5-5; d_call: .; clone_size: few; cdr3_nt: TGTGCCAGCAGGATGTGGGGCCGCACAGATACGCAGTATTTT; cdr3_aa: CASRMWGRTDTQYF
j_call: TRBJ1-1; v_call: TRBV6-5; d_call: .; clone_size: few; cdr3_nt: TGTGCCAGCAGTTCCTCGAACAGTGGAAACACTGAAGCTTTCTTT; cdr3_aa: CASSSSNSGNTEAFF
j_call: TRBJ2-7; v_call: TRBV5-1; d_call: .; clone_size: few; cdr3_nt: TGCGCCAGCAGCTTGTCGGGACACCAATACGAGCAGTACTTC; cdr3_aa: CASSLSGHQYEQYF
j_call: TRBJ2-1; v_call: TRBV4-3; d_call: .; clone_size: many; cdr3_nt: TGCGCCAGCAGCCAAGCACAGGGCAATGAGCAGTTCTTC; cdr3_aa: CASSQAQGNEQFF
j_call: TRBJ2-5; v_call: TRBV10-3; d_call: .; clone_size: .; cdr3_nt: TGTGCCGTGGGGATCCAAGAGACCCAGTACTTC; cdr3_aa: CAVGIQETQYF
j_call: TRBJ2-3; v_call: TRBV5-1; d_call: .; clone_size: .; cdr3_nt: TGCGCCAGCAGGTTGGATCAGTGGGGCACAGATACGCAGTATTTT; cdr3_aa: CASRLDQWGTDTQYF
j_call: TRBJ2-1; v_call: TRBV20-1; d_call: TRBD2; clone_size: .; cdr3_nt: TGCAGTGCTAATAGCGGGAGTGGTATCGATGAGCAGTTCTTC; cdr3_aa: CSANSGSGIDEQFF
j_call: TRBJ2-1; v_call: TRBV30; d_call: .; clone_size: .; cdr3_nt: TGTGCCTGGAGTGTCCAATATCCTGAGGGAGCCTACAATGAGCAGTTCTTC; cdr3_aa: CAWSVQYPEGAYNEQFF
j_call: TRBJ1-3; v_call: TRBV14; d_call: .; clone_size: .; cdr3_nt: TGTGCCAGCAGCCAAGATCGTAGAAACACCATATATTTT; cdr3_aa: CASSQDRRNTIYF
j_call: TRBJ2-1; v_call: TRBV20-1; d_call: TRBD2; clone_size: few; cdr3_nt: TGCAGTGCCACCGGACTAGCGGGGAGCTCCTACAATGAGCAGTTCTTC; cdr3_aa: CSATGLAGSSYNEQFF
j_call: TRBJ2-1; v_call: TRBV28; d_call: TRBD2; clone_size: few; cdr3_nt: TGTGCCAGCAGTTTGAGACTAGCGGGAGGGCGGAGTGAGCAGTTCTTC; cdr3_aa: CASSLRLAGGRSEQFF
j_call: TRBJ1-1; v_call: TRBV20-1; d_call: .; clone_size: few; cdr3_nt: TGCAGTGCTAGTGGGGGACACCCTGAAGCTTTCTTT; cdr3_aa: CSASGGHPEAFF
j_call: TRBJ1-5; v_call: TRBV12-3/TRBV12-4; d_call: TRBD1; clone_size: once; cdr3_nt: TGTGCCAGCAGTTTAGCGGCAGGGGGCGGTCATCCCCAGCATTTT; cdr3_aa: CASSLAAGGGHPQHF
j_call: TRBJ1-4; v_call: TRBV7-2; d_call: .; clone_size: .; cdr3_nt: TGTGCCAGCAGCCGGACACGGGCAACTAATGAAAAACTGTTTTTT; cdr3_aa: CASSRTRATNEKLFF
j_call: TRBJ2-1; v_call: TRBV7-8; d_call: .; clone_size: .; cdr3_nt: TGTGCCAGCAGCTCGCCCACTAGCCCCCCGTACAATGAGCAGTTCTTC; cdr3_aa: CASSSPTSPPYNEQFF
j_call: TRBJ1-5; v_call: TRBV2; d_call: .; clone_size: .; cdr3_nt: TGTGCCAGCAGTGATACAGGTAGCAATCAGCCCCAGCATTTT; cdr3_aa: CASSDTGSNQPQHF
j_call: TRBJ2-7; v_call: TRBV29-1; d_call: TRBD1; clone_size: few; cdr3_nt: TGCAGCCCTTTGGTTCGGGGAAGGGGGCCTGACGAGCAGTACTTC; cdr3_aa: CSPLVRGRGPDEQYF
j_call: TRBJ2-3; v_call: TRBV4-2; d_call: TRBD2; clone_size: few; cdr3_nt: TGCGCCAGCAGCCAACGACTAGCAGCTAGCACAGATACGCAGTATTTT; cdr3_aa: CASSQRLAASTDTQYF
j_call: TRBJ2-7; v_call: TRBV6-1; d_call: TRBD2; clone_size: .; cdr3_nt: TGTGCCAGCAGCGGACCCACTAGCGGAGATACTTACGAGCAGTACTTC; cdr3_aa: CASSGPTSGDTYEQYF
j_call: TRBJ2-2; v_call: TRBV20-1; d_call: .; clone_size: .; cdr3_nt: TGCAGTGCTACCCTCGGCTGGGGTGGGCCCGGGGAGCTGTTTTTT; cdr3_aa: CSATLGWGGPGELFF
j_call: TRBJ2-1; v_call: TRBV3-1; d_call: TRBD2; clone_size: .; cdr3_nt: TGTGCCAGCAGCCAAGATTCTAGCGGGGGCTCTAATGAGCAGTTCTTC; cdr3_aa: CASSQDSSGGSNEQFF
j_call: TRBJ1-5; v_call: TRBV5-1; d_call: .; clone_size: many; cdr3_nt: TGCGCCAGCAGCTTGGCAGGACAGACACATCAGCCCCAGCATTTT; cdr3_aa: CASSLAGQTHQPQHF
j_call: TRBJ2-3; v_call: TRBV5-1; d_call: .; clone_size: few; cdr3_nt: TGCGCCAGCAGCTCAAAAGCGGGTCTTACGCAGTATTTT; cdr3_aa: CASSSKAGLTQYF
j_call: TRBJ1-2; v_call: TRBV9; d_call: TRBD1; clone_size: few; cdr3_nt: TGTGCCAGCAGCGGACGGACAGGGATGAGCTATGGCTACACCTTC; cdr3_aa: CASSGRTGMSYGYTF
j_call: TRBJ1-5; v_call: TRBV28; d_call: .; clone_size: .; cdr3_nt: TGTGCCAGCAGTCCCGACACGGAGTGGGATCAGCCCCAGCATTTT; cdr3_aa: CASSPDTEWDQPQHF
j_call: TRBJ2-1; v_call: TRBV12-3/TRBV12-4; d_call: TRBD2; clone_size: many; cdr3_nt: TGTGCCAGCAGGCCCACTAGCGGGAGGGGGAATGAGCAGTTCTTC; cdr3_aa: CASRPTSGRGNEQFF
j_call: TRBJ1-3; v_call: TRBV5-1; d_call: .; clone_size: .; cdr3_nt: TGCGCCAGCAGCTTGGAACAGGGACTCCGAAACACCATATATTTT; cdr3_aa: CASSLEQGLRNTIYF
j_call: TRBJ1-4; v_call: TRBV12-3/TRBV12-4; d_call: .; clone_size: .; cdr3_nt: TGTGCCAGCAGTTTAACGCAGGATGAAAAACTGTTTTTT; cdr3_aa: CASSLTQDEKLFF
j_call: TRBJ2-2; v_call: TRBV12-3/TRBV12-4; d_call: TRBD2; clone_size: .; cdr3_nt: TGTGCCAGCAGTTTAAGCGGGACGGTTCGCGGGGAGCTGTTTTTT; cdr3_aa: CASSLSGTVRGELFF
j_call: TRBJ2-1; v_call: TRBV20-1; d_call: .; clone_size: few; cdr3_nt: TGCAGTGCTAAAGAGGGGGTCGGCAGGGCCTACAATGAGCAGTTCTTC; cdr3_aa: CSAKEGVGRAYNEQFF
j_call: TRBJ2-5; v_call: TRBV14; d_call: .; clone_size: .; cdr3_nt: TGTGCCAGCAGCCAAGTACGTCAAGAGACCCAGTACTTC; cdr3_aa: CASSQVRQETQYF
j_call: TRBJ1-2; v_call: TRBV6-5; d_call: .; clone_size: few; cdr3_nt: TGTGCCGTGGGGGGGTACTCTGGCTACACCTTC; cdr3_aa: CAVGGYSGYTF
j_call: TRBJ2-1; v_call: TRBV5-1; d_call: .; clone_size: few; cdr3_nt: TGCGCCAGCAGCTTTAGCCCTAACAGGGCCAGCAACAATGAGCAGTTCTTC; cdr3_aa: CASSFSPNRASNNEQFF
j_call: TRBJ2-2; v_call: TRBV7-8; d_call: .; clone_size: few; cdr3_nt: TGTGCCGCGAGGACAGCCACCGGGGAGCTGTTTTTT; cdr3_aa: CAARTATGELFF
j_call: TRBJ2-7; v_call: TRBV29-1; d_call: .; clone_size: .; cdr3_nt: TGCAGCGTTGTGAGGGACAACTCCTACGAGCAGTACTTC; cdr3_aa: CSVVRDNSYEQYF
j_call: TRBJ2-7; v_call: TRBV4-3; d_call: TRBD1; clone_size: .; cdr3_nt: TGCGCCAGCAGCCAAGTCATAGGGCGACAGGGGATTACCTACGAGCAGTACTTC; cdr3_aa: CASSQVIGRQGITYEQYF
j_call: TRBJ2-3; v_call: TRBV5-5; d_call: .; clone_size: few; cdr3_nt: TGTGCCAGCACAAAGGCAGTAACGGGCTCAGATACGCAGTATTTT; cdr3_aa: CASTKAVTGSDTQYF
j_call: TRBJ1-2; v_call: TRBV7-6; d_call: TRBD1; clone_size: few; cdr3_nt: TGTGCCAGCAGCTTAGGGGGGGTGGTGACAGGGACTGTGAGCTACACCTTC; cdr3_aa: CASSLGGVVTGTVSYTF
j_call: TRBJ1-2; v_call: TRBV7-9; d_call: TRBD1; clone_size: .; cdr3_nt: TGTGCCAGCAGCTTGGACAGGGGGCTGCTTGAGTTC; cdr3_aa: CASSLDRGLLEF
j_call: TRBJ1-5; v_call: TRBV7-8; d_call: .; clone_size: .; cdr3_nt: TGTGCCAGCAGCGCGGACGGCTCCCCCCAGCATTTT; cdr3_aa: CASSADGSPQHF
j_call: TRBJ1-1; v_call: TRBV20-1; d_call: .; clone_size: once; cdr3_nt: TGCAGTGCTAGAGCTCCTGGGATAGGGGGAGATGGAGCTTTCTTT; cdr3_aa: CSARAPGIGGDGAFF
j_call: TRBJ1-4; v_call: TRBV28; d_call: TRBD1; clone_size: once; cdr3_nt: TGTGCCAGCAGATCGGGACAGTCAACTAATGAAAAACTGTTTTTT; cdr3_aa: CASRSGQSTNEKLFF
j_call: TRBJ2-1; v_call: TRBV7-9; d_call: TRBD2; clone_size: .; cdr3_nt: TGTGCCAGCAGCGGGAGGGTCAATGAGCAGTTCTTC; cdr3_aa: CASSGRVNEQFF
j_call: TRBJ2-1; v_call: TRBV12-5; d_call: .; clone_size: few; cdr3_nt: TGTGCTAGTGGTTTGGTACCCGGCGGCGATGAGCAGTTCTTC; cdr3_aa: CASGLVPGGDEQFF
j_call: TRBJ2-1; v_call: TRBV4-3; d_call: TRBD1; clone_size: .; cdr3_nt: TGCGCCAGTTCGAGGGGGCAGTCCTACAATGAGCAGTTCTTC; cdr3_aa: CASSRGQSYNEQFF
j_call: TRBJ2-4; v_call: TRBV12-3/TRBV12-4; d_call: TRBD2; clone_size: many; cdr3_nt: TGTGCCAGCAGGGGTAGCGGGAGGGAAAGGGCCAAAAACATTCAGTACTTC; cdr3_aa: CASRGSGRERAKNIQYF
j_call: TRBJ2-7; v_call: TRBV7-2; d_call: .; clone_size: few; cdr3_nt: TGTGCCAGCAGCCCAAAGATCGAGCAGTACTTC; cdr3_aa: CASSPKIEQYF
j_call: TRBJ1-6; v_call: TRBV12-3/TRBV12-4; d_call: .; clone_size: few; cdr3_nt: TGTGCCAGCAGTTTAGTGGGGGGTAATTCACCCCTCCACTTT; cdr3_aa: CASSLVGGNSPLHF
j_call: TRBJ2-1; v_call: TRBV4-2; d_call: TRBD2; clone_size: .; cdr3_nt: TGTGCCAGCAGCCAAGCGGTTGGCGGGGGGGCCGGGAATGAGCAGTTCTTC; cdr3_aa: CASSQAVGGGAGNEQFF
j_call: TRBJ1-1; v_call: TRBV4-2; d_call: .; clone_size: .; cdr3_nt: TGTGCCAGCAGTCAACCAGGGGCCCCGAACACTGAAGCTTTCTTT; cdr3_aa: CASSQPGAPNTEAFF
j_call: TRBJ1-1; v_call: TRBV6-2/TRBV6-3; d_call: .; clone_size: .; cdr3_nt: TGTGCCAGCAGTTACGAGGGGGGAAGCGGGACTGAAGCTTTCTTT; cdr3_aa: CASSYEGGSGTEAFF
j_call: TRBJ2-1; v_call: TRBV12-3/TRBV12-4; d_call: .; clone_size: .; cdr3_nt: TGTGCCAGCAGCGAAAGGACACCTTACAATGAGCAGTTCTTC; cdr3_aa: CASSERTPYNEQFF
j_call: TRBJ2-7; v_call: TRBV6-2/TRBV6-3; d_call: .; clone_size: few; cdr3_nt: TGTGCCAGCAGTCACCCCTCGGGTAGTGGTCCCATCCAGCAGTACTTC; cdr3_aa: CASSHPSGSGPIQQYF